One sample yielded the 9 T cell receptor beta chains listed below, sequenced in a study of quantifying T cell responses using KT2 cells. Overall study: TCR alpha and beta constant-region primers primed reverse transcription of RNA.

Each cDNA got a UMI-containing oligo ligated at its 3' end. First-round PCR used around 4 cycles and beta primers RC1.1 and RC1.2 covering TRBC1 and TRBC2. TCRdb passed the UMI-ligation and nested PCR reads through MiXCR, listing each CDR3 protein once. The sample lists about 32,000 distinct CDR3 sequences; 7.3% were seen once. The sequenced material came from PBMCs spiked with cells of the T cell clone KT2. The receptors originated from a human donor.

This clonotype has at least ten counts. V gene TRBV18 combines with J gene TRBJ2-7; tentative D call: TRBD1 (8 bases). V was pared by 3 bases and J by 5 bases, with 17 bases between. The CDR3 length is 15 residues. CDR1 KGHSH and CDR2 LQKENI come from the germline V gene. The CDR3 here is CASSPTGGDADEQYF. In nucleotides, the CDR3 is TGTGCCAGCTCACCTACAGGGGGGGATGCCGACGAGCAGTACTTC.

This clonotype occurred a few times. V usage is TRBV18 and J usage is TRBJ2-1; D is perhaps TRBD1 (6 bases). The CDR3 contains 14 residues. Per the germline V gene, CDR1 is KGHSH and CDR2 is LQKENI. The germline V and J ends were trimmed by 5 bases and 7 bases, with 15 bases remaining between them. Here the CDR3 reads CASSLSGRGNEQFF. The CDR3 region has the DNA TGTGCCAGCTCATTATCGGGCAGGGGAAATGAGCAGTTCTTC.

The table lists this clonotype with many counts. J is TRBJ2-3 and V is TRBV6-2 or TRBV6-3, with D perhaps matching TRBD2 (5 bases). This CDR3 has 16 residues. Trimming pared 6 bases from V and 0 bases from J, leaving 16 bases between. The germline CDR1 and CDR2 sequences are MNHEY and SVGEGT. CDR3 in amino acids: CASSPSLDSSTDTQYF. As DNA, the CDR3 is TGTGCCAGCAGCCCATCACTAGATTCTAGCACAGATACGCAGTATTTT.

This clonotype is classed as medium-sized (0.01 to 0.1%). The chain uses TRBV10-3 and TRBJ2-3; TRBD1 matches 7 bases. This CDR3 has 15 residues. The junction had 3 bases not matched to a gene; V was cut back by 3 bases and J by 0 bases. Germline CDR1 is ENHRY and CDR2 is SYGVKD. The CDR3 protein is CAISEPGQSTDTQYF. The CDR3 DNA reads as TGTGCCATCAGTGAACCGGGACAGAGCACAGATACGCAGTATTTT.

This clonotype was found many times. The chain combines TRBV6-6 with TRBJ1-5, with D hard to call. CDR1 is MNHNY, CDR2 SVGAGI, per germline (reference sequence). This CDR3 comprises 17 residues. Trimming took 0 bases from V and 2 from J, leaving 14 bases between them. CDR3 DNA: TGTGCCAGCAGTTACTCGAGATATAAGGCAGGCAATCAGCCCCAGCATTTT. Protein: CASSYSRYKAGNQPQHF.

In this sample, this clonotype is medium-sized. V gene TRBV4-3 combines with J gene TRBJ2-7, with 9 bases matching TRBD1. Germline values: CDR1 LGHNA, CDR2 YSLEER. J gave up 5 bases and V 3 bases, and 5 bases lay outside the gene matches. CDR3 size: 14 residues. CDR3 region: CASSQGTGLDEQYF. In DNA form, the CDR3 reads TGCGCCAGCAGCCAGGGGACAGGGCTCGACGAGCAGTACTTC.

The genes are TRBV20-1 and TRBJ2-3; 12 bases fit TRBD2. The CDR3 totals 18 residues. Germline assignment: CDR1 DFQATT and CDR2 SNEGSKA (reference sequence). V gave up 3 bases and J gave up 4 bases; unmatched junction bases: 14. The CDR3 DNA reads as TGCAGTGCTAGTCGGGCTAGCGGGGGGGAGAGTTCTGCAGATACGCAGTATTTT. It yields the protein CSASRASGGESSADTQYF.

This clonotype was counted ten times or more. V usage is TRBV12-3 or TRBV12-4 and J usage is TRBJ2-6; 9 nucleotides match TRBD2. The CDR3 contains 17 residues. V lost 6 bases to trimming and J lost 0 bases; unmatched junction nucleotides: 6. This chain's CDR3 is CASSKAGGSSGANVLTF. CDR3 nucleotides: TGTGCCAGCAGCAAAGCGGGAGGCAGCTCTGGGGCCAACGTCCTGACTTTC.

This clonotype has a count of ten or more. This sequence joins TRBV6-2 or TRBV6-3 and TRBJ1-1; D gene unclear. Trimming removed 6 bases at V and 1 base at J, with 9 bases between. The CDR3 is made up of 13 amino acids. Germline-derived CDR1 and CDR2 are MNHEY and SVGEGT. DNA for the CDR3: TGTGCCAGCAGCAGAGTTGAGAACACTGAAGCTTTCTTT. It yields the protein CASSRVENTEAFF.